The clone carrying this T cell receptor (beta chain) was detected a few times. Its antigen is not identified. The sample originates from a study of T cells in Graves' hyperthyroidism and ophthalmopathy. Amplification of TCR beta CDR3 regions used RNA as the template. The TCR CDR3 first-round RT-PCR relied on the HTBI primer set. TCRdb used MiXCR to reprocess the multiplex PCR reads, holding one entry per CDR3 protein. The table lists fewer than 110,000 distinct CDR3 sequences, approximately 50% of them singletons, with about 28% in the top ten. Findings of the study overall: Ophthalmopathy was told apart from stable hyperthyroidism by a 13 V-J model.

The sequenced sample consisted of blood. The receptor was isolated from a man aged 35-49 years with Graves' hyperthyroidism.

The DNA of the CDR3 is TGTGCCAGCAGTACACTCCGGACAGGGAGAAACACCATATATTTT. Residues: CASSTLRTGRNTIYF. This chain links TRBV6-2 or TRBV6-3 with TRBJ1-3, with 8 bases matching TRBD1. In germline, CDR1 is MNHEY, CDR2 SVGEGT. This CDR3 comprises 15 residues. Trimming took 5 bases from V and 5 from J; bases not matched to a gene: 8.